Listed here are 26 T cell receptor beta chains from one sample, sequenced in a study of spatial heterogeneity in lung cancer. TCRdb itself ran the 5' RACE reads through MiXCR, one entry per CDR3 protein. The sample includes 20,000 to 25,000 distinct CDR3 sequences, more than 9.5% of them seen just once. The time point: blood at routine non-recurrence follow-up after resection. The input for sequencing was PBMCs, taken at follow-up. These receptors were collected from a male donor with early-stage non-small cell lung cancer.

V is TRBV20-1 and J is TRBJ2-7, with 9 bases aligning to TRBD1. V lost 2 bases, J lost 4 bases, and 9 bases stayed unmatched. The CDR3 covers 15 residues. Germline CDR1 is DFQATT and CDR2 is SNEGSKA (reference sequence). In DNA, the CDR3 is TGCAGTGCTAGATCCTCCGGGACAGGGTTATACGAGCAGTACTTC. Encoded protein: CSARSSGTGLYEQYF.

The chain recombines TRBV27 with TRBJ1-5; D is possibly TRBD1 (6 bases). The ends were cut back, 4 bases at V and 5 bases at J, with 18 bases in the middle. The germline V gene has CDR1 MNHEY and CDR2 SMNVEV (reference sequence). This CDR3 comprises 16 residues. In nucleotides, the CDR3 is TGTGCCAGCAGTTCGCTCTCCTCTAAGGGGGATCAGCCCCAGCATTTT. This gives the protein CASSSLSSKGDQPQHF.

CDR3 amino acids: CSVGDSDYGYTF. The CDR3 nucleotides are TGCAGCGTTGGGGACAGCGACTATGGCTACACCTTC. The V and J genes are TRBV29-1 and TRBJ1-2; 7 bases are shared with TRBD1. J lost 3 bases, V lost 4 bases, and 2 bases had no gene match. CDR3 size: 12 residues. The germline V gene encodes CDR1 SQVTM and CDR2 ANQGSEA.

This clonotype appeared many times. V is TRBV6-6 and J is TRBJ2-3, with TRBD1 matching 8 bases. The CDR3 is 15 residues long. J was trimmed by 4 bases and V by 5 bases; bases with no gene match: 8. Germline V gives CDR1 MNHNY, CDR2 SVGAGI (reference sequence). Written as DNA, the CDR3 is TGTGCCAGCAGTCACAATCCGACAGGGGCAGATACGCAGTATTTT. Protein sequence: CASSHNPTGADTQYF.

A few counts support this clonotype. This rearrangement joins TRBV6-6 to TRBJ2-7; 8 bases map to TRBD2. J gave up 3 bases and V 6 bases, and 10 bases lay outside the gene matches. The CDR3 spans 15 residues. Germline CDR1 and CDR2: MNHNY and SVGAGI (reference sequence). The CDR3 DNA reads as TGTGCCAGCAGAGCTACAATGACTAGCGTCTACGAGCAGTACTTC. It translates to CASRATMTSVYEQYF.

The rearrangement links TRBV5-1 to TRBJ1-5; D possibly corresponds to TRBD1 (6 bases). The germline gives CDR1 SGHRS, CDR2 YFSETQ. V was shortened by 4 bases and J by 5 bases, with 16 bases between the two germline ends. There are 15 residues in the CDR3. The CDR3 loop reads CASSTQGPPDQPQHF. The CDR3 coding sequence is TGCGCCAGCAGCACACAGGGACCCCCCGATCAGCCCCAGCATTTT.

This clonotype was seen at least ten times. The V call is TRBV19, the J call TRBJ1-5; 7 positions agree with TRBD1. This CDR3 spans 15 amino acids. In germline, CDR1 is LNHDA, CDR2 SQIVND (reference sequence). Trimming removed 3 bases from V and 0 bases from J; junction bases left unmatched: 2. The CDR3 loop reads CASSIQGDSNQPQHF. The CDR3 nucleotides are TGTGCCAGTAGTATCCAGGGGGATAGCAATCAGCCCCAGCATTTT.

V and J are TRBV3-1 and TRBJ2-7; no reliable D call. V lost 1 base and J 6 bases, leaving 7 bases between the germline ends. Germline CDR1 LGHDT, CDR2 YNNKEL (reference sequence). CDR3 length: 12 amino acids. The DNA for the CDR3 is TGTGCCAGCAGCCAAGTCCCGGGCGAGCAGTACTTC. Translation: CASSQVPGEQYF.

The J gene is TRBJ2-3, the V gene TRBV10-2; D is ambiguous. This CDR3 is built from 11 residues. Germline V gene lookup returns CDR1 WSHSY and CDR2 SAAADI. Trimming shortened V by 6 bases and J by 2 bases, and 3 bases separated the two germline ends. The CDR3 DNA is TGCGCCAGCAGCGTCACAGATACGCAGTATTTT. Its translation: CASSVTDTQYF.

This clonotype was observed at least ten times. The chain uses TRBV9 and TRBJ2-6; D is ambiguous. CDR3 length: 14 amino acids. Germline values: CDR1 SGDLS, CDR2 YYNGEE. Trimming cost V 4 bases and J 2 bases, with 7 bases left between them. The CDR3 region has the DNA TGTGCCAGCAGCTCCCCCCCTGGGGCCAACGTCCTGACTTTC. Translation gives CASSSPPGANVLTF.

In this sample, this clonotype turned up a few times. The CDR3 protein is CASSQVVRGNTIYF. CDR3 DNA sequence: TGCGCCAGCAGCCAAGTTGTACGTGGAAACACCATATATTTT. The chain is built from TRBV4-1 and TRBJ1-3, with unresolved D. V lost 1 base, J lost 3 bases, and 7 bases lay in between. The CDR3 loop spans 14 amino acids. Germline V gene lookup returns CDR1 MGHRA and CDR2 YSYEKL.

This clonotype was observed a handful of times. The chain couples TRBV9 to TRBJ1-4; D is perhaps TRBD1 (5 bases). The CDR3 contains 14 residues. V shed 0 bases and J shed 7 bases, with 10 bases lying between them. Germline V gene data show CDR1 as SGDLS and CDR2 as YYNGEE. Here the CDR3 DNA reads TGTGCCAGCAGCGTAGGAGGGGATGCTGAAAAACTGTTTTTT. Its translation: CASSVGGDAEKLFF.

This clonotype occurred many times. The chain combines TRBV7-9 with TRBJ1-2; D is possibly TRBD1 (6 bases). This CDR3 spans 14 amino acids. From germline, CDR1 is SEHNR and CDR2 FQNEAQ (reference sequence). V lost 3 bases and J 4 bases, leaving 12 bases between the germline ends. CDR3 DNA: TGTGCCAGCAGCTTCGCGGGGGGCCGCTATGGCTACACCTTC. This translates into CASSFAGGRYGYTF.

This clonotype was recorded at least ten times. This chain connects TRBV4-1 to TRBJ1-1, with D possibly TRBD1 on 5 matching bases. The CDR3 is 15 amino acids. The germline V gene encodes CDR1 MGHRA and CDR2 YSYEKL. Trimming pared 1 base from V and 4 bases from J, leaving 13 bases between. For the CDR3, the DNA is TGCGCCAGCAGCCAAGTGTGGCAGGGAGTCACTGAAGCTTTCTTT. Residues: CASSQVWQGVTEAFF.

The V call is TRBV20-1, the J call TRBJ1-4; D is perhaps TRBD1 (5 bases). This CDR3 comprises 14 residues. Germline V gene data show CDR1 as DFQATT and CDR2 as SNEGSKA (reference sequence). V lost 0 bases, J lost 2 bases, and 7 bases lay in between. Here the CDR3 DNA reads TGCAGTGCTAGAGATCCAGGGACTAATGAAAAACTGTTTTTT. Its translation: CSARDPGTNEKLFF.

The rearrangement links TRBV19 to TRBJ2-2; 9 bases match TRBD2. This CDR3 has 15 amino acids. Germline CDR1 LNHDA, CDR2 SQIVND (reference sequence). J lost 4 bases, V lost 3 bases, and 3 bases had no gene match. The CDR3 here is CASSILAGSTGELFF. In nucleotides, the CDR3 is TGTGCCAGTAGTATTCTAGCGGGGAGCACCGGGGAGCTGTTTTTT.

This clonotype was counted only a few times. The V and J genes are TRBV7-2 and TRBJ2-3; 8 nucleotides agree with TRBD2. This CDR3 contains 15 residues. Germline CDR1 is SGHTA and CDR2 is FQGNSA. V was pared by 0 bases and J by 5 bases, with 4 bases of the junction left unmatched. CDR3 bases: TGTGCCAGCAGCTTAGCTAGCGGGGTTGAAGATACGCAGTATTTT. As protein: CASSLASGVEDTQYF.

This clonotype was counted a few times. The V call is TRBV5-1, the J call TRBJ2-1; unclear D gene. Between the trimmed V and J ends, which lost 0 bases and 7 bases, there was a span of 14 bases. CDR1 SGHRS and CDR2 YFSETQ come from the germline V gene. The CDR3 loop spans 15 amino acids. The CDR3 DNA is TGCGCCAGCAGCTTGGAGGGCAGACCACGGAATGAGCAGTTCTTC. Protein sequence: CASSLEGRPRNEQFF.

The CDR3 nucleotides read TGCGCCAGCAGCCTCTACCGGGGCTCGAGCACAGATACGCAGTATTTT. Encoded protein: CASSLYRGSSTDTQYF. The chain joins TRBV4-3 to TRBJ2-3; the D call may be TRBD1 or TRBD2 (5 bases each). Germline CDR1 reads LGHNA; CDR2 reads YSLEER. The CDR3 extends over 16 amino acids. Trimming removed 4 bases at V and 0 bases at J, with 14 bases between.

This clonotype was counted only a few times. The CDR3: CASSPTTGNEQYF. The CDR3 DNA reads TGTGCCAGCAGCCCGACCACAGGGAACGAGCAGTACTTC. V gene TRBV7-2 combines with J gene TRBJ2-7; possibly TRBD1 for D (6 bases). V was trimmed by 5 bases and J by 5 bases, leaving 13 bases between them. Germline lookup yields CDR1 SGHTA and CDR2 FQGNSA. This CDR3 has 13 amino acids.

This clonotype was seen a handful of times. The chain combines TRBV21-1 with TRBJ2-7; the D call in the table, TRBD1, was not verified against the DNA. TRBV21-1 represents a pseudogene. This CDR3 is built from 15 residues. Here the CDR3 reads CASSPGQGSSYEQYF. The DNA of the CDR3 is TGTGCCAGCAGCCCCGGACAGGGGAGCTCCTACGAGCAGTACTTC.

This clonotype showed up many times. The chain uses TRBV28 and TRBJ1-2, with 11 bases matching TRBD1. V shed 4 bases and J 4 bases; nucleotides not matched to a gene: 8. The germline V gene encodes CDR1 MDHEN and CDR2 SYDVKM. The CDR3 is 16 residues long. The CDR3 coding sequence is TGTGCCAGCAGTTATCTGGGACAGGGGGGAGTCTATGGCTACACCTTC. The encoded protein is CASSYLGQGGVYGYTF.

There are a few counts of this clonotype. This chain connects TRBV2 to TRBJ1-2; D may be TRBD1 (6 bases). Trimming took 6 bases from V and 2 from J, leaving 13 bases between them. Germline lookup yields CDR1 SNHLY and CDR2 FYNNEI. The CDR3 extends over 14 amino acids. CDR3 protein: CASSVMTGNYGYTF. The DNA of the CDR3 is TGTGCCAGCAGCGTTATGACAGGAAACTATGGCTACACCTTC.

This clonotype has a count of ten or more. The V call is TRBV6-5, the J call TRBJ2-7, with D possibly matching TRBD2 (6 bases). The CDR3 is made up of 15 amino acids. Trimming shortened V by 5 bases and J by 0 bases, and 14 bases separated the two germline ends. The germline gives CDR1 MNHEY, CDR2 SVGAGI. The CDR3 protein is CASSAWDGGSYEQYF. DNA of the CDR3: TGTGCCAGCAGTGCGTGGGACGGGGGCTCCTACGAGCAGTACTTC.

This clonotype appeared many times. The chain is built from TRBV5-1 and TRBJ2-1, with TRBD1 identical over 11 bases. The length of the CDR3 is 17 residues. The germline CDR1 and CDR2 sequences are SGHRS and YFSETQ. Trimming removed 1 base from V and 6 bases from J; junction bases left unmatched: 9. The CDR3 DNA is TGCGCCAGCAGCTTGACCGCTGGGACAGGGGGACGCAATGAGCAGTTCTTC. Encoded protein: CASSLTAGTGGRNEQFF.

This clonotype occurred many times. V usage is TRBV6-2 or TRBV6-3 and J usage is TRBJ2-2; unclear D gene. Trimming shortened V by 10 bases and J by 1 base, and 16 bases separated the two germline ends. CDR1 and CDR2 from the germline V gene are MNHEY and SVGEGT. The CDR3 runs to 15 residues. The CDR3 DNA reads as TGTGCCACATGGAACAGACTCAAGAACACCGGGGAGCTGTTTTTT. Translating it yields CATWNRLKNTGELFF.